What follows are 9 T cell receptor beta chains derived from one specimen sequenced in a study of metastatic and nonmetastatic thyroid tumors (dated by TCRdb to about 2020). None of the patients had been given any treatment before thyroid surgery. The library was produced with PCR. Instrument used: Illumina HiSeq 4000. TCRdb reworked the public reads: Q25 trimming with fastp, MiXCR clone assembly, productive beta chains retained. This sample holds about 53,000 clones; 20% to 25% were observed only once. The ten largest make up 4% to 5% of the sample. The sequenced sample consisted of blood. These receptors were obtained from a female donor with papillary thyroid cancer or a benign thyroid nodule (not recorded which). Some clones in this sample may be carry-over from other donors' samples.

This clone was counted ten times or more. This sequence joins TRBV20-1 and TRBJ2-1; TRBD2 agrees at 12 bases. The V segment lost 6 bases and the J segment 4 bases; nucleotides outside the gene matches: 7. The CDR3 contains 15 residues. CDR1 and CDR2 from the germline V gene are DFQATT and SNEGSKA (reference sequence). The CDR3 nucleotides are TGCAGTGCCCAGGGGACTAGCGGGCCTTACAATGAGCAGTTCTTC. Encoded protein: CSAQGTSGPYNEQFF.

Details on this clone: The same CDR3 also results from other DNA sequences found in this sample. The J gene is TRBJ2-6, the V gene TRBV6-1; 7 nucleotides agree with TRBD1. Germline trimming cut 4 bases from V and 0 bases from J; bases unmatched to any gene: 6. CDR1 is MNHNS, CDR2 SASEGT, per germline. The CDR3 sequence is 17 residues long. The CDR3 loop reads CASSGDTGDSGANVLTF. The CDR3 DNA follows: TGTGCCAGCAGTGGTGATACAGGGGACTCTGGGGCCAACGTCCTGACTTTC.

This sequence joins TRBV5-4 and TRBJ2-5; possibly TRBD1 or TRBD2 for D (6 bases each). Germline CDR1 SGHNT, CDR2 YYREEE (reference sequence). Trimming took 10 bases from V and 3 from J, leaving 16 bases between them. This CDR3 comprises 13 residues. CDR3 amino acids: CARSRGEEETQYF. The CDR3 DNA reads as TGTGCCCGGAGTAGGGGGGAGGAAGAGACCCAGTACTTC.

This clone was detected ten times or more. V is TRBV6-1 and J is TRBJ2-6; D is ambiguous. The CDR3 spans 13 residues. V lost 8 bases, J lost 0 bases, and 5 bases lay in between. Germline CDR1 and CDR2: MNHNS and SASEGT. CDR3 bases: TGTGCCAGCCACCACTCTGGGGCCAACGTCCTGACTTTC. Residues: CASHHSGANVLTF.

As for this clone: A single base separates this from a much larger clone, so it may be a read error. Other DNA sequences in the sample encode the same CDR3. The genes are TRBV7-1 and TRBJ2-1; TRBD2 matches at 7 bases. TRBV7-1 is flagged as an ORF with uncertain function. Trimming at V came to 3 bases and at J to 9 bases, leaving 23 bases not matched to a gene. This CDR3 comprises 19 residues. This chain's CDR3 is CASSSHGWGVAGVGSEQFF. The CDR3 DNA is TGTGCCAGCAGCTCCCACGGATGGGGTGTCGCGGGAGTAGGGAGTGAGCAGTTCTTC.

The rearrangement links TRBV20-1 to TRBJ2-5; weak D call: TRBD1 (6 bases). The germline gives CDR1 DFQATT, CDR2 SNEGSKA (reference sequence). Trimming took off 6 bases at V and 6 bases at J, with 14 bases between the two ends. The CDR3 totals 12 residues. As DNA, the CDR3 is TGCAGTGCCTCAGACAGGTTGAAGACCCAGTACTTC. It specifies CSASDRLKTQYF.

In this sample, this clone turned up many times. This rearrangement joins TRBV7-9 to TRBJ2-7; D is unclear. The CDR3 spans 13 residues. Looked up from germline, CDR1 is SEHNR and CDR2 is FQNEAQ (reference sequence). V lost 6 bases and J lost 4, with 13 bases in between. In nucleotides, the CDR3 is TGTGCCAGCAGTATCGCGCCATTGTACGAGCAGTACTTC. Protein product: CASSIAPLYEQYF.

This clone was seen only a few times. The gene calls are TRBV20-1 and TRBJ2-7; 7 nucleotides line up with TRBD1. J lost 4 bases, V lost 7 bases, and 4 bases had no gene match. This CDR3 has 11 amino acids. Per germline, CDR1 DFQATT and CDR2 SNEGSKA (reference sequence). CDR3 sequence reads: CSVDRSYEQYF. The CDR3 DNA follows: TGCAGTGTGGACAGGTCATACGAGCAGTACTTC.

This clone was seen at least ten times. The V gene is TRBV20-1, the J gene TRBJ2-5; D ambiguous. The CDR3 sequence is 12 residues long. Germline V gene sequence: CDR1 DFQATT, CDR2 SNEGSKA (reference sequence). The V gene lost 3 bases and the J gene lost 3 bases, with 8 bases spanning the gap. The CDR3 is CSAREFEETQYF. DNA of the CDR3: TGCAGTGCTAGGGAGTTTGAAGAGACCCAGTACTTC.